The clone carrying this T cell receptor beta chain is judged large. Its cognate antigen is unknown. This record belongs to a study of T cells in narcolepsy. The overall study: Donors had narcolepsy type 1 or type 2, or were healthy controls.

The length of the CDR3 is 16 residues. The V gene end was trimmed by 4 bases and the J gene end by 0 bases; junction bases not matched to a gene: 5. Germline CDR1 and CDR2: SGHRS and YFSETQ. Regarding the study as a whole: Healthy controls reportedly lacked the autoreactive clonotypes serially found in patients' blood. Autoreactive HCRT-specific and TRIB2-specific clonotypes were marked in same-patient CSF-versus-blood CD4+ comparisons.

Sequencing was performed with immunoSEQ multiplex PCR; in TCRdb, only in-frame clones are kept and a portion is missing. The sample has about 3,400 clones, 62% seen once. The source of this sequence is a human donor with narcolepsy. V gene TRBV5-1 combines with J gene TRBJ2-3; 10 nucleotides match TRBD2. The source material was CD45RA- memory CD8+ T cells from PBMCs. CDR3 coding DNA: TGCGCCAGCAGCCCACTAGCGGGGTTAAGCACAGATACGCAGTATTTT. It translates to CASSPLAGLSTDTQYF. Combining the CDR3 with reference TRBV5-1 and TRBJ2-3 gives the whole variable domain KAGVTQTPRYLIKTRGQQVTLSCSPISGHRSVSWYQQTPGQGLQFLFEYFSETQRNKGNFPGRFSGRQFSNSRSEMNVSTLELGDSALYLCASSPLAGLSTDTQYFGPGTRLTVL.